This T cell receptor beta chain was retrieved from a study of blood T cell repertoires in COVID-19. At the level of the study: COVID-19 samples collected from the United States, Italy and Spain covered acute and convalescent phases.

The CDR3 runs 19 residues. The V segment lost 0 bases and the J segment 0 bases; nucleotides outside the gene matches: 9. CDR1 and CDR2 (germline): SGHRS, YFSETQ. The sample holds a few counts of this clone. The authors' processing: It was from reference gene primer amplification that nucleated cell counts were estimated. Assay used: immunoSEQ multiplex PCR; TCRdb lists only in-frame clones, some missing. Clone size and V and J calls were adopted from that table, with D and trimming inferred from the DNA. This sample has 45,000 to 65,000 clones; around nine tenths occur once, and the top ten carry about 29%.

J is TRBJ2-1 and V is TRBV5-1; TRBD2 agrees at 10 bases. This clonotype was sampled from a human donor in a cohort sampled during active COVID-19. The specimen was peripheral blood. As DNA, the CDR3 is TGCGCCAGCAGCTTGGGGCTAGCGGGGGCCCAGAGCTCCTACAATGAGCAGTTCTTC. Protein: CASSLGLAGAQSSYNEQFF.